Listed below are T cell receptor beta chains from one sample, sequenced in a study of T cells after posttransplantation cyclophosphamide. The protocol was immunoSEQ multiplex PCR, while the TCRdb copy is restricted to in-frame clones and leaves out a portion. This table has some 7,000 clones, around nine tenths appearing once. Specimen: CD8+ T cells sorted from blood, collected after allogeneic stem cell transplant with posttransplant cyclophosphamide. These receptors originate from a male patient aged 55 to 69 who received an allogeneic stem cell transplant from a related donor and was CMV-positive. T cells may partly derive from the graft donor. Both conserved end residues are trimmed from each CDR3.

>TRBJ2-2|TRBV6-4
ASSDSKGGGGELF
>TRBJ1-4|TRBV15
ATGAPANEKLF
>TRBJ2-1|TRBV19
ASSAGTGGAYNEQF
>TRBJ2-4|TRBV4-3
ASSPSGGLAKNIQY
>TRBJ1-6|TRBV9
ASSAEGQRNSPLH
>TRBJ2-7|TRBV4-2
ASSQETGGSYEQY
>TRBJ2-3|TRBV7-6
ASSEGQGTDTQY
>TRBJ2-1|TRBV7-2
ASSLGGGASEQF
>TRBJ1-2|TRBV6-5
ASSYSNRGFNYGYT
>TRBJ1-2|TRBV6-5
ASSPTGTGYGYT
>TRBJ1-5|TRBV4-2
ASSRDRVASNQPQH
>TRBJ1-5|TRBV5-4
ASSLHRGHPVGNQPQH
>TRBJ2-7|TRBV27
ASSLGQMNSYEQY
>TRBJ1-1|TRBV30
AWSVGRGTEAF
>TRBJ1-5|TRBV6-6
ASSYSTGSYQPQH
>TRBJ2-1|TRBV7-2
ASSELAGSSYNEQF
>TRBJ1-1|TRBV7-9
ASSVGQGTEAF
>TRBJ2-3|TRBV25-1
ASGLAGSTDTQY
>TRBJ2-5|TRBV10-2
ASSERDSGLETQY
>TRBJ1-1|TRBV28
AAMVNTEAF
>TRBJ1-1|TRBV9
ASSVEGETEAF
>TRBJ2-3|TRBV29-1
SAGGGNTDTQY
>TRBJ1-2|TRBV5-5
ASSTETWASGYT
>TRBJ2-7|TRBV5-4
ASSLSGGAYEQY
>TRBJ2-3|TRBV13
ASSFPSGGPEADTQY
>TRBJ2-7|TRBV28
ASSTTTEVSYEQY
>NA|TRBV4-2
ASSRGLAESYEQY
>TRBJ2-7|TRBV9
ASSLEAASSYEQY
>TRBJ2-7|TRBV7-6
ASSLGASSYEQY
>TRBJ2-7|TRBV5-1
ASSLQPGQGNHEQY
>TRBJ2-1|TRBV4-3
ASSQDQQGGNEQF
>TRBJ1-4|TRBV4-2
ASSTQYTNEKLF
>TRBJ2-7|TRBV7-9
ASSSSQGSDAYEQY
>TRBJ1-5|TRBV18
ASTGGQGGQPQH
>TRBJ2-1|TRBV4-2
ASSQEKRGGSGEQF
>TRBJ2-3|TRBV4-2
ASSQEGGGPPDTQY
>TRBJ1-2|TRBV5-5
ASSLGTGYSLNYGYT
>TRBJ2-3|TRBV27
ATLSTDTQY
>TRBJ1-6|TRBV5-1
ASSPDFGGGFNSPLH
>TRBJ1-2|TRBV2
ASWSVTNYGYT
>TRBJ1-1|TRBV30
AWSLGQGYTEAF
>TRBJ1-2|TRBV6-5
ASSYGEGAYGYT
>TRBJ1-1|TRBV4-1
AGGSAMNTEAF
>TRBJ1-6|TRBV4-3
ASSQDKSGLGRSPLH
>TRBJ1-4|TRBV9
ASSVGGAPGEKLF
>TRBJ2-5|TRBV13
ASSSKGAGGNLKTQY
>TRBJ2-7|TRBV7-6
ASSAYGSGVDEQY
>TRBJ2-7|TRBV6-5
ASSYSGTDSYEQY